These 10 T cell receptor beta chains originate from one sample sequenced in a study of shared clonotypes between healthy human individuals. Produced via immunoSEQ multiplex PCR; TCRdb's table is partial and in-frame only. The repertoire holds 650,000 to 800,000 clones, with over 55% as singletons. Sequenced input: memory CD4+ T cells sorted from blood. The subset here: CD45RA-negative fraction. Receptors were obtained from a woman between 25 and 40 years old in good health.

This clone was seen more than once but under ten times. The chain uses TRBV27 and TRBJ1-1, with D possibly matching TRBD1 (5 bases). Trimming cost V 3 bases and J 3 bases, with 11 bases left between them. The CDR3 has 14 amino acids. Germline CDR1 is MNHEY and CDR2 is SMNVEV (reference sequence). CDR3 coding DNA: TGTGCCAGCAGTTTGTTGGGGGGTGACACTGAAGCTTTCTTT. Translation gives CASSLLGGDTEAFF.

Notes on this clone: Other nucleotide sequences from this sample produce the same CDR3. The chain is built from TRBV5-1 and TRBJ2-3; D not resolved. Germline CDR1 SGHRS, CDR2 YFSETQ. Trimming removed 1 base from V and 3 bases from J, with 3 bases in between. The CDR3 has 12 amino acids. CDR3 residues: CASSLNTDTQYF. The CDR3, as DNA: TGCGCCAGCAGCTTGAATACAGATACGCAGTATTTT.

This clone was seen only a few times. This chain joins TRBV5-1 and TRBJ2-2; 8 nucleotides line up with TRBD1. V gave up 4 bases and J gave up 2 bases; unmatched junction bases: 7. The germline CDR1 and CDR2 sequences are SGHRS and YFSETQ. The CDR3 runs 16 residues. The CDR3 loop reads CASSKHDRGNTGELFF. The CDR3 nucleotides read TGCGCCAGCAGCAAACACGACAGGGGCAACACCGGGGAGCTGTTTTTT.

The rearrangement links TRBV10-3 to TRBJ2-2; D uncertain. Trimming shortened V by 3 bases and J by 1 base, and 9 bases separated the two germline ends. The CDR3 runs to 15 residues. Germline CDR1 ENHRY, CDR2 SYGVKD. CDR3 amino acids: CAISEVQENTGELFF. As DNA, the CDR3 is TGTGCCATCAGTGAAGTTCAGGAGAACACCGGGGAGCTGTTTTTT.

The genes are TRBV27 and TRBJ1-1, with D unresolved. Trimming removed 6 bases from V and 0 bases from J, with 11 bases in between. Germline CDR1 MNHEY, CDR2 SMNVEV (reference sequence). The CDR3 has 14 amino acids. CDR3 sequence: CASSYTRLNTEAFF. CDR3 nucleotide sequence: TGTGCCAGCAGCTATACCAGGCTGAACACTGAAGCTTTCTTT.

This rearrangement joins TRBV5-4 to TRBJ1-1, with D possibly being TRBD1 (5 bases). From germline, CDR1 is SGHNT and CDR2 YYREEE (reference sequence). V was pared by 1 base and J by 7 bases, with 17 bases between. The CDR3 runs to 15 residues. The CDR3 DNA follows: TGTGCCAGCAGCTTGAGAGTGGGGGGTAGAGGTGAAGCTTTCTTT. It translates to CASSLRVGGRGEAFF.

This clone was found a few times. The same CDR3 arises from other DNA sequences in this sample as well. This chain links TRBV9 with TRBJ2-7; D is undetermined. Germline-derived CDR1 and CDR2 are SGDLS and YYNGEE. The CDR3 has 14 residues. The ends were cut back, 0 bases at V and 0 bases at J, with 7 bases in the middle. This CDR3 reads CASSVGGSSYEQYF. CDR3 bases: TGTGCCAGCAGCGTAGGCGGAAGCTCCTACGAGCAGTACTTC.

The chain links TRBV6-1 to TRBJ2-1; TRBD1 is a possible D gene (6 bases). The CDR3 sequence is 18 residues long. CDR1 and CDR2 from the germline V gene are MNHNS and SASEGT. V was pared by 3 bases and J by 4 bases, with 22 bases between. CDR3 amino acids: CASSDPQGAATPYNEQFF. CDR3 nucleotide sequence: TGTGCCAGCAGTGACCCACAGGGAGCAGCGACGCCTTACAATGAGCAGTTCTTC.

The J gene is TRBJ2-3, the V gene TRBV18; TRBD2 matches 12 bases. V was clipped by 6 bases and J by 4 bases; unmatched bases: 8. CDR1 and CDR2 from the germline V gene are KGHSH and LQKENI. The CDR3 loop spans 16 amino acids. CDR3 sequence reads: CASSGLAGSSADTQYF. CDR3 sequence (DNA): TGTGCCAGCTCCGGACTAGCGGGGAGTTCGGCAGATACGCAGTATTTT.

A remark on this clone: Other DNA sequences in the sample encode the same CDR3. V and J are TRBV25-1 and TRBJ2-2, with 10 bases aligning to TRBD1. The J segment lost 4 bases and the V segment lost 6 bases, leaving 2 bases of the junction unmatched. This CDR3 spans 14 amino acids. Germline values: CDR1 MGHDK, CDR2 SYGVNS. CDR3 coding DNA: TGTGCCAGCAGCAGGACAGGGGGCACCGGGGAGCTGTTTTTT. Translated: CASSRTGGTGELFF.